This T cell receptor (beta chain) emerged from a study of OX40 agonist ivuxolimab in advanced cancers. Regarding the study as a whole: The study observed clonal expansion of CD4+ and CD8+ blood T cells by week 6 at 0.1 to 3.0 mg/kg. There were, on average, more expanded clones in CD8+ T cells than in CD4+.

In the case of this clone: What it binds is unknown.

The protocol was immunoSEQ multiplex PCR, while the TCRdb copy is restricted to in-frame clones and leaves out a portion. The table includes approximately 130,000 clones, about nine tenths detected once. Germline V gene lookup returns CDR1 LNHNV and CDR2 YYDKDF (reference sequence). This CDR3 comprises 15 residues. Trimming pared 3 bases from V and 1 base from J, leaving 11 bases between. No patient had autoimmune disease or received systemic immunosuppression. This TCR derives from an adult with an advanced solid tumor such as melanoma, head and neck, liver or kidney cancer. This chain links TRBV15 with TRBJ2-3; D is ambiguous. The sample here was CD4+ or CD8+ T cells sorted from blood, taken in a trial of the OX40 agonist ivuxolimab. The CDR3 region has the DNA TGTGCCACCAGCAGGGACCGGATAGGCACAGATACGCAGTATTTT. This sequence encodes CATSRDRIGTDTQYF.